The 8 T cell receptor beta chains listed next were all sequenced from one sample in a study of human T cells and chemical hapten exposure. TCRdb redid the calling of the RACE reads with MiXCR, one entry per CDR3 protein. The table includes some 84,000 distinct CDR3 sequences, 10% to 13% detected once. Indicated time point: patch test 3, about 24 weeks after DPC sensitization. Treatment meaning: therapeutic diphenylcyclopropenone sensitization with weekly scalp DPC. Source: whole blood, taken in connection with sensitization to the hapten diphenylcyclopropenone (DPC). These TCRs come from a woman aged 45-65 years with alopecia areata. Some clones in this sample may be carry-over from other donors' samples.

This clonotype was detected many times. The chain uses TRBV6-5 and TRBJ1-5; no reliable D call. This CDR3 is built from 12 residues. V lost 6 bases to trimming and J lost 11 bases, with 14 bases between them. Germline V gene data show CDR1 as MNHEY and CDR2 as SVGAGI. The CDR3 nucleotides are TGTGCCAGCAGAGACGCTAGTAGGACCCAGCATTTT. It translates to CASRDASRTQHF.

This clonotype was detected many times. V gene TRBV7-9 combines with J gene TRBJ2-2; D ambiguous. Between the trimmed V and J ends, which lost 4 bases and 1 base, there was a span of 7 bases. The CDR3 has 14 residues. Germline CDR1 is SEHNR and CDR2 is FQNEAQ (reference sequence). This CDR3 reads CASSYPGNTGELFF. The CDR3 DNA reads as TGTGCCAGCAGCTACCCAGGGAACACCGGGGAGCTGTTTTTT.

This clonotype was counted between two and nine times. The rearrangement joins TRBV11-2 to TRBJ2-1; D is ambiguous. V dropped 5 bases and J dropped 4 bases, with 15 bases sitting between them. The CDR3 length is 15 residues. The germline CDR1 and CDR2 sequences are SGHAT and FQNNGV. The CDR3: CASSPRTRQYNEQFF. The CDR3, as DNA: TGTGCCAGCAGCCCCCGGACGCGGCAATACAATGAGCAGTTCTTC. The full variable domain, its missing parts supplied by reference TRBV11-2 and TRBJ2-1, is EAGVAQSPRYKIIEKRQSVAFWCNPISGHATLYWYQQILGQGPKLLIQFQNNGVVDDSQLPKDRFSAERLKGVDSTLKIQPAKLEDSAVYLCASSPRTRQYNEQFFGPGTRLTVL.

The CDR3 region has the DNA TGCAGCGTTGAGCGGTCCCCGGCAGGGACTGAAGCTTTCTTT. This encodes CSVERSPAGTEAFF. The J gene is TRBJ1-1, the V gene TRBV29-1, with TRBD1 as a possible D gene (5 bases). Germline lookup yields CDR1 SQVTM and CDR2 ANQGSEA. The CDR3 consists of 14 residues. V shed 3 bases and J shed 5 bases, with 16 bases lying between them.

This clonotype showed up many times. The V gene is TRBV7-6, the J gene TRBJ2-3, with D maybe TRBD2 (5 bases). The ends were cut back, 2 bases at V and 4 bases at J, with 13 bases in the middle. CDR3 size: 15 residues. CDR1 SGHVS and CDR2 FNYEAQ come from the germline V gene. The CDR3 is CASSLLLGSADTQYF. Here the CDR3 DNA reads TGTGCCAGCAGCTTATTACTAGGTTCTGCAGATACGCAGTATTTT.

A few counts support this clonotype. DNA for the CDR3: TGTGCCAGCAGTCACTTAGCGGGAGGAAACTACGAGCAGTACTTC. Residues: CASSHLAGGNYEQYF. This chain connects TRBV21-1 to TRBJ2-7; the listed D gene, TRBD2, was not tested against the DNA. TRBV21-1 corresponds to a pseudogene. The CDR3 is 15 amino acids.

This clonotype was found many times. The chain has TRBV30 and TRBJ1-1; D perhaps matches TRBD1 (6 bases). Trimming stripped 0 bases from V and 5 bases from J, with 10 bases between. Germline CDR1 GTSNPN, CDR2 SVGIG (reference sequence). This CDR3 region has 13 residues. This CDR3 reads CAWSVGGQTEAFF. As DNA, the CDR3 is TGTGCCTGGAGTGTAGGGGGGCAAACTGAAGCTTTCTTT.

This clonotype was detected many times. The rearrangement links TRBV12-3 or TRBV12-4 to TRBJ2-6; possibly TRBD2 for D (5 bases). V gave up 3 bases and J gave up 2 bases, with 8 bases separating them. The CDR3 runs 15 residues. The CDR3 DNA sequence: TGTGCCAGCAGTTTGGGGAGTGCTGGGGCCAACGTCCTGACTTTC. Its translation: CASSLGSAGANVLTF.